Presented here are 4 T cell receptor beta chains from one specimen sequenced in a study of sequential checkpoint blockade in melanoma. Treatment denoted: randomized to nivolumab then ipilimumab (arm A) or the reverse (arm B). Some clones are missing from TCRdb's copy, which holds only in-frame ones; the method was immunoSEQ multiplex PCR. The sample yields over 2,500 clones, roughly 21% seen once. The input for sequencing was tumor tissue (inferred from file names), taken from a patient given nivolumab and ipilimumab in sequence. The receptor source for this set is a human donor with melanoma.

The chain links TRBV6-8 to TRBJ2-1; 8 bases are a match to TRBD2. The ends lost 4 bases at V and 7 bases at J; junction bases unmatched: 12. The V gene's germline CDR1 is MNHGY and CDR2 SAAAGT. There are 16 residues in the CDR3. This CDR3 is CASSLSQIAGYNEQFF. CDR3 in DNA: TGTGCCAGCAGTTTATCGCAGATAGCGGGGTATAATGAGCAGTTCTTC.

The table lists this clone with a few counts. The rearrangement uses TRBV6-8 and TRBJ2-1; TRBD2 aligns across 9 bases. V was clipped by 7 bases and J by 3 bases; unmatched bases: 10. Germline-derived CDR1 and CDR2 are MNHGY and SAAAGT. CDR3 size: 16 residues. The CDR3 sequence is CASMTSGSPNYNEQFF. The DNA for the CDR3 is TGTGCCAGCATGACTAGCGGAAGCCCGAACTACAATGAGCAGTTCTTC.

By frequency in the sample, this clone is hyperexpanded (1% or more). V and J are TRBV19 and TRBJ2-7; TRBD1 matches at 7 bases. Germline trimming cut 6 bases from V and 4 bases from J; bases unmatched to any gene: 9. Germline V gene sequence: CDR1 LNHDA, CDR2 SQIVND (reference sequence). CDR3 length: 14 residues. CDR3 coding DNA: TGTGCCAGTAGGACGGGACAGAATGGATACGAGCAGTACTTC. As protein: CASRTGQNGYEQYF.

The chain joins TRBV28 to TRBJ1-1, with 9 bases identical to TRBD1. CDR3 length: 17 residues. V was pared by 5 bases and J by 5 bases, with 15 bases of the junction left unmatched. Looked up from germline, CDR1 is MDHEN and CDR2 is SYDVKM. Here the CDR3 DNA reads TGTGCCAGCAGTCCTCCGAGTACAGGGGGCGAAGGAACTGAAGCTTTCTTT. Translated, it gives CASSPPSTGGEGTEAFF.